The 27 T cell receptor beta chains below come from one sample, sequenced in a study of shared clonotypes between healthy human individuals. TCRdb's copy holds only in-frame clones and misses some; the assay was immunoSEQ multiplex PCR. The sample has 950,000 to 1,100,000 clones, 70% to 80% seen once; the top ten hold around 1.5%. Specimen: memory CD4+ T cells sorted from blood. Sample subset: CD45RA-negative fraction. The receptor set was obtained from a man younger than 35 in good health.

In nucleotides, the CDR3 is TGCGCCAGCAGCTTGTCCGGACCTTTGAATGAGCAGTTCTTC. Translated, it gives CASSLSGPLNEQFF. The chain links TRBV5-1 to TRBJ2-1; D gene ambiguous. CDR1 and CDR2 from the germline V gene are SGHRS and YFSETQ. V lost 1 base and J lost 7, with 12 bases in between. The CDR3 is 14 amino acids. Full variable domain (missing parts from reference TRBV5-1 and TRBJ2-1): KAGVTQTPRYLIKTRGQQVTLSCSPISGHRSVSWYQQTPGQGLQFLFEYFSETQRNKGNFPGRFSGRQFSNSRSEMNVSTLELGDSALYLCASSLSGPLNEQFFGPGTRLTVL.

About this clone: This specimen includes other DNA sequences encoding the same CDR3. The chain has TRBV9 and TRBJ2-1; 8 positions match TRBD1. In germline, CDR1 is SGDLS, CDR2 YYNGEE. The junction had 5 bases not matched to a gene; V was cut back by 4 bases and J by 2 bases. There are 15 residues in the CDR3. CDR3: CASSPRDRTYNEQFF. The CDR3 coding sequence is TGTGCCAGCAGCCCCCGGGACAGGACCTACAATGAGCAGTTCTTC.

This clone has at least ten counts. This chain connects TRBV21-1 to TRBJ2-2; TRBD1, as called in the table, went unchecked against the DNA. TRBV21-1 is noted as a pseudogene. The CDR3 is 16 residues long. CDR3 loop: CASSKDDSANTGELFF. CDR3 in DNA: TGTGCCAGCAGCAAAGATGACAGCGCGAACACCGGGGAGCTGTTTTTT.

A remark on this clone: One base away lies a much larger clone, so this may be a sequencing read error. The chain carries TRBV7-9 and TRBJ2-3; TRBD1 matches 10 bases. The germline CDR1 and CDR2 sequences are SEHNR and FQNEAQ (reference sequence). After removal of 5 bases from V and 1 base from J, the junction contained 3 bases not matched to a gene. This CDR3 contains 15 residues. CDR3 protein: CASSPGTGGTDTQYF. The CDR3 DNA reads TGTGCCAGCAGCCCCGGGACAGGGGGCACAGATACGCAGTATTTT.

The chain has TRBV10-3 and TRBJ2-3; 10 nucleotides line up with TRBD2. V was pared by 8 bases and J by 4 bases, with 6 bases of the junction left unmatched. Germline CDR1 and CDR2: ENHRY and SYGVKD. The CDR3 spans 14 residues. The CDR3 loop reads CAIGGTSDADTQYF. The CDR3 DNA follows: TGTGCCATCGGGGGGACTAGCGATGCAGATACGCAGTATTTT.

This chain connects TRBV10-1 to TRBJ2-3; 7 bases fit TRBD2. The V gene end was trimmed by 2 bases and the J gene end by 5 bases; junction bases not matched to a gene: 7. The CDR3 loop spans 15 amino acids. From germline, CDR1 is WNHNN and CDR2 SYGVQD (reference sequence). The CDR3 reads CASSEGTTQGDTQYF. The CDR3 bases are TGCGCCAGCAGTGAGGGGACTACCCAGGGAGATACGCAGTATTTT.

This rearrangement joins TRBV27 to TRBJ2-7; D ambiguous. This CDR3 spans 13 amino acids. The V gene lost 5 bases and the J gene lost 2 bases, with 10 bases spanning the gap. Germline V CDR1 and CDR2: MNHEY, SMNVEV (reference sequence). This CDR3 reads CASSPRTAYEQYF. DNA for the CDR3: TGTGCCAGCAGTCCAAGGACCGCCTACGAGCAGTACTTC.

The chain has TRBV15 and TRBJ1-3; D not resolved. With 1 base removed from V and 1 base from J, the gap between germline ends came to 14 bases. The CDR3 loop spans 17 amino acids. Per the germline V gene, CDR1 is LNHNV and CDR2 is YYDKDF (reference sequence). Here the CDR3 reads CATSRAEGLNSGNTIYF. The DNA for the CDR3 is TGTGCCACCAGCAGAGCCGAGGGCCTAAATTCTGGAAACACCATATATTTT.

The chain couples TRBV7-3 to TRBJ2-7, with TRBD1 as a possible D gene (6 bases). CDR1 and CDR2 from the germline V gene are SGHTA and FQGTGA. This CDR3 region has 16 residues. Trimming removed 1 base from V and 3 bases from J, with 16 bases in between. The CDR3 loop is CASSLIGAGARYEQYF. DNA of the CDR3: TGTGCCAGCAGCTTAATCGGGGCAGGGGCGCGCTACGAGCAGTACTTC.

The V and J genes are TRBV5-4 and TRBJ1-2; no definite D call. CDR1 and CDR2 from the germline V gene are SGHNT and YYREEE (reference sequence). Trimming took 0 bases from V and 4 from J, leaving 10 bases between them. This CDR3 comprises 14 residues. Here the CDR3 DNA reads TGTGCCAGCAGCTTGGGGGGATTTGGCTATGGCTACACCTTC. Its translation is CASSLGGFGYGYTF.

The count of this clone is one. This CDR3 reads CATSTDTISGYTF. DNA for the CDR3: TGTGCCACGTCGACAGACACTATTTCTGGCTACACCTTC. V gene TRBV6-1 combines with J gene TRBJ1-2; D may be TRBD1 (5 bases). The V gene lost 10 bases and the J gene lost 7 bases, with 19 bases spanning the gap. CDR3 size: 13 residues. Looked up from germline, CDR1 is MNHNS and CDR2 is SASEGT.

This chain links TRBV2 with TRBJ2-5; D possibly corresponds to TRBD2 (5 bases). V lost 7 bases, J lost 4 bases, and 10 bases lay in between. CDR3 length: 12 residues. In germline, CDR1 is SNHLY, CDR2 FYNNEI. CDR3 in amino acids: CASKSEGETQYF. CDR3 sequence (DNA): TGTGCCAGCAAGAGCGAGGGAGAGACCCAGTACTTC.

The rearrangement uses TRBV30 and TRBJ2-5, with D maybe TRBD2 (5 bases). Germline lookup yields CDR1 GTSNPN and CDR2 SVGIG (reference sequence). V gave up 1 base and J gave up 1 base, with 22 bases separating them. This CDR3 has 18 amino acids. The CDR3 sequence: CAWSDGKGKRLGQETQYF. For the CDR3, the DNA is TGTGCCTGGAGTGACGGGAAGGGTAAGAGGCTTGGCCAAGAGACCCAGTACTTC.

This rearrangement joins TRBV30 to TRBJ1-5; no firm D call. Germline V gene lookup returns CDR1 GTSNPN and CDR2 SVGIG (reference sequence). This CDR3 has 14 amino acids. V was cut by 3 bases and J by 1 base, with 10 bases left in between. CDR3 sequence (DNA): TGTGCCTGGAGCCTTAGCATAAGCAATCAGCCCCAGCATTTT. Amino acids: CAWSLSISNQPQHF.

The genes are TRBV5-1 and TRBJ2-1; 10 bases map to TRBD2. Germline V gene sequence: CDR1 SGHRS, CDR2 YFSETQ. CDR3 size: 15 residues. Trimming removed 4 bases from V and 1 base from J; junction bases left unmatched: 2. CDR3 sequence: CASSRGLASYNEQFF. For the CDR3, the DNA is TGCGCCAGCAGCCGGGGACTAGCGTCCTACAATGAGCAGTTCTTC.

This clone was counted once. The CDR3 DNA reads as TGTGCCAGCAGCCCTACCGGGACTAGCGGATGGGCCTACGAGCAGTACTTC. This codes for CASSPTGTSGWAYEQYF. The rearrangement uses TRBV5-6 and TRBJ2-7; 11 bases are shared with TRBD2. The CDR3 consists of 17 residues. Germline V lookup: CDR1 SGHDT, CDR2 YYEEEE. With V trimmed by 4 bases and J by 2 bases, 11 bases remained unmatched.

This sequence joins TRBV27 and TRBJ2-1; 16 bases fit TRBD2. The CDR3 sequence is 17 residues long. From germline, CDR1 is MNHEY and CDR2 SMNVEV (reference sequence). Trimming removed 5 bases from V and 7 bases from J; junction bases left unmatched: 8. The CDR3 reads CASSKGTSGRAHNEQFF. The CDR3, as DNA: TGTGCCAGCAGTAAGGGGACTAGCGGGAGGGCCCATAATGAGCAGTTCTTC.

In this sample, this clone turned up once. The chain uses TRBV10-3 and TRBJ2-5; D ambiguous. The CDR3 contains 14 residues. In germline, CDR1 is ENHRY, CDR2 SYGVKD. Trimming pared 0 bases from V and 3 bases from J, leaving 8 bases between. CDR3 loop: CAISESTVEETQYF. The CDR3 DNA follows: TGTGCCATCAGTGAGTCCACTGTAGAAGAGACCCAGTACTTC.

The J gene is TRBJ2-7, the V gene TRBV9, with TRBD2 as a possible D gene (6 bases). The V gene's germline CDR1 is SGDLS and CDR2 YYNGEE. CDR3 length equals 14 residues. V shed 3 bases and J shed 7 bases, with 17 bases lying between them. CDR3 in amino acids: CASSANPTSLEQYF. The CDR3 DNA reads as TGTGCCAGCAGCGCCAACCCGACTAGTTTGGAGCAGTACTTC.

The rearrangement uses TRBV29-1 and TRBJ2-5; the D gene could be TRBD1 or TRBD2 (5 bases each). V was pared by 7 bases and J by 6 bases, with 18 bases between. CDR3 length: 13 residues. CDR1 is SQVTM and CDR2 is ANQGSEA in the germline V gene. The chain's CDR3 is CSAWDPRGKTQYF. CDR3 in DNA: TGCAGCGCCTGGGACCCACGAGGGAAGACCCAGTACTTC.

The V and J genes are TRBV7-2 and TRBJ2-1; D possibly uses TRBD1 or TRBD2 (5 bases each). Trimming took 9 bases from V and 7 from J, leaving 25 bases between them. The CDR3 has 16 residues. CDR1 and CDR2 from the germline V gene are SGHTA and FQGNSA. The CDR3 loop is CASQLRWRGDRNEQFF. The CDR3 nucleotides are TGTGCCAGTCAGCTACGATGGAGAGGGGATAGGAATGAGCAGTTCTTC.

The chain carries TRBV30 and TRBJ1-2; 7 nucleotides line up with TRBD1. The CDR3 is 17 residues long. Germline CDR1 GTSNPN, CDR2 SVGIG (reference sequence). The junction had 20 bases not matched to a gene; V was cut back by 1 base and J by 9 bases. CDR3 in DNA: TGTGCCTGGAGTGCGAAATCGACCGGACAGGCCGCGTGGAGCTACACCTTC. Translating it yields CAWSAKSTGQAAWSYTF.

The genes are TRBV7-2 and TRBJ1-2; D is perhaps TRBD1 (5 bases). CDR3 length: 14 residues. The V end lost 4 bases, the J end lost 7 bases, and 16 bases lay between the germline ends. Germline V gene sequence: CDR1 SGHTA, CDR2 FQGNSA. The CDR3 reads CASSSPGGTGGYTF. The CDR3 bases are TGTGCCAGCAGCTCTCCGGGTGGGACCGGTGGCTACACCTTC.

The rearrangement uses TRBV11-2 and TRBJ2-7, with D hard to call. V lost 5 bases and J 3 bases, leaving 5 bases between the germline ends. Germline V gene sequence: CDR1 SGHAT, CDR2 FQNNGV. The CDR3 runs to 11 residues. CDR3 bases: TGTGCCAGCAGCCGATACTACGAGCAGTACTTC. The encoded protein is CASSRYYEQYF.

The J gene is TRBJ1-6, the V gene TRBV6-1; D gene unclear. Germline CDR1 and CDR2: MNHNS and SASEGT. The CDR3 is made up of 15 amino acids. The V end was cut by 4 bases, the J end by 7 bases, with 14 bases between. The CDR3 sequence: CASSGRWDVNSPLHF. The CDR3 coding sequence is TGTGCCAGCAGTGGAAGATGGGATGTAAATTCACCCCTCCACTTT.

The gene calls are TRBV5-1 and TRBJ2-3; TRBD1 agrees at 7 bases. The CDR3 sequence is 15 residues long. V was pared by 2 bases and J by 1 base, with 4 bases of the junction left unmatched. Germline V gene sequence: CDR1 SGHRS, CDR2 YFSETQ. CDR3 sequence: CASSLRTGRTDTQYF. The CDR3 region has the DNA TGCGCCAGCAGCTTAAGGACAGGCCGCACAGATACGCAGTATTTT.

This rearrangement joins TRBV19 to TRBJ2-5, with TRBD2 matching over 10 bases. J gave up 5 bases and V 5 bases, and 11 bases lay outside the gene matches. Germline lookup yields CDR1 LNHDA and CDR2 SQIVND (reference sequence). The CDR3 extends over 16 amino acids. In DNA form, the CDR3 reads TGTGCCAGTAGTCGGACTAGCGGCACCAGAGGGGAGACCCAGTACTTC. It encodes CASSRTSGTRGETQYF.